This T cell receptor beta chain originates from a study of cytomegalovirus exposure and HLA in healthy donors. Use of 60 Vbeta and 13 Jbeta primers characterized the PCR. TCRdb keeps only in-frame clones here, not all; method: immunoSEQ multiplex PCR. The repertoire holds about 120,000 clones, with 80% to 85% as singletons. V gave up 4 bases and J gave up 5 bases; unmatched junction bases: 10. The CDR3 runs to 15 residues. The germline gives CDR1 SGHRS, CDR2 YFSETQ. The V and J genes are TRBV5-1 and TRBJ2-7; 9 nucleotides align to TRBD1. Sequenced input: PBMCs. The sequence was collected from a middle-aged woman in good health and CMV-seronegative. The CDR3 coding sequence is TGCGCCAGCAGCCCGGGACAGGGATCCCATCACGAGCAGTACTTC. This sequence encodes CASSPGQGSHHEQYF.